These 20 T cell receptor beta chains were all obtained from the same sample, sequenced in a study of blood T cell repertoires in COVID-19. Sequencing used immunoSEQ multiplex PCR; TCRdb keeps in-frame clones, though not all of them. This sample has a few hundred thousand clones, with approximately 81% found just once. The specimen sequenced was peripheral blood. The receptor source for this set is a woman between 18 and 29 years old with acute or convalescent COVID-19.

The chain recombines TRBV14 with TRBJ1-1; no firm D call. CDR3 size: 17 residues. Germline V CDR1 and CDR2: SGHDN, FVKESK. V was clipped by 2 bases and J by 5 bases, with 21 bases between them. The CDR3 region has the DNA TGTGCCAGCAGCCAACTCTCAGTAGGTGAGGGAGGGACTGAAGCTTTCTTT. It is translated as CASSQLSVGEGGTEAFF. The full variable domain, its missing parts supplied by reference TRBV14 and TRBJ1-1, is EAGVTQFPSHSVIEKGQTVTLRCDPISGHDNLYWYRRVMGKEIKFLLHFVKESKQDESGMPNNRFLAERTGGTYSTLKVQPAELEDSGVYFCASSQLSVGEGGTEAFFGQGTRLTVV.

This chain uses TRBV5-1 with TRBJ1-1; 8 bases align to TRBD1. The germline CDR1 and CDR2 sequences are SGHRS and YFSETQ. After removal of 3 bases from V and 0 bases from J, the junction contained 7 bases not matched to a gene. The CDR3 is made up of 16 amino acids. CDR3 bases: TGCGCCAGCAGCTCCGGACAGGGCCATATGAACACTGAAGCTTTCTTT. Translated: CASSSGQGHMNTEAFF.

J is TRBJ2-1 and V is TRBV7-9, with TRBD1 matching 9 bases. Per germline, CDR1 SEHNR and CDR2 FQNEAQ (reference sequence). V gave up 5 bases and J gave up 7 bases; unmatched junction bases: 9. There are 15 residues in the CDR3. CDR3 DNA sequence: TGTGCCAGCAGCCCCATGACAGGGACAGGGAATGAGCAGTTCTTC. Translation: CASSPMTGTGNEQFF.

The genes are TRBV30 and TRBJ1-5; 8 bases match TRBD1. V was pared by 2 bases and J by 1 base, with 4 bases of the junction left unmatched. This CDR3 comprises 15 residues. The germline V gene has CDR1 GTSNPN and CDR2 SVGIG (reference sequence). The DNA of the CDR3 is TGTGCCTGGAGTTGGACAGGGATGAGCAATCAGCCCCAGCATTTT. Its translation: CAWSWTGMSNQPQHF.

J is TRBJ1-6 and V is TRBV7-9; D ambiguous. V was cut by 1 base and J by 10 bases, with 11 bases left in between. The CDR3 spans 14 residues. Germline CDR1 SEHNR, CDR2 FQNEAQ (reference sequence). In DNA form, the CDR3 reads TGTGCCAGCAGCTTAGATCAAGGCGGGTCACCCCTCCACTTT. Encoded protein: CASSLDQGGSPLHF.

This clone appeared once. This chain joins TRBV9 and TRBJ2-2; TRBD2 agrees at 9 bases. After removal of 3 bases from V and 2 bases from J, the junction contained 2 bases not matched to a gene. This CDR3 is 15 amino acids long. Germline-derived CDR1 and CDR2 are SGDLS and YYNGEE. CDR3 amino acids: CASSGSGGNTGELFF. CDR3 bases: TGTGCCAGCAGCGGTAGCGGGGGCAACACCGGGGAGCTGTTTTTT.

This clone was seen a single time. CDR3 DNA: TGTGCCACCAAAGGACAGGGAAGCTACGCGAACACCGGGGAGCTGTTTTTT. It yields the protein CATKGQGSYANTGELFF. This chain uses TRBV15 with TRBJ2-2; TRBD1 agrees at 8 bases. V trimming: 7 bases; J trimming: 0 bases; junction bases outside the gene matches: 10. CDR3 length: 17 amino acids. Germline V CDR1 and CDR2: LNHNV, YYDKDF (reference sequence).

Turning to this clone: The sample contains more than one DNA sequence encoding this CDR3. This chain links TRBV27 with TRBJ1-5; 7 positions agree with TRBD1. Germline values: CDR1 MNHEY, CDR2 SMNVEV (reference sequence). V lost 3 bases, J lost 4 bases, and 0 bases stayed unmatched. This CDR3 is 13 amino acids long. The CDR3 here is CASSLGQNQPQHF. The CDR3 DNA reads TGTGCCAGCAGTTTGGGACAGAATCAGCCCCAGCATTTT.

The chain joins TRBV2 to TRBJ1-2, with D possibly being TRBD1 (5 bases). The V end lost 4 bases, the J end lost 4 bases, and 10 bases lay between the germline ends. Germline values: CDR1 SNHLY, CDR2 FYNNEI. The CDR3 length is 13 residues. CDR3 sequence (DNA): TGTGCCAGCAGTGGGGGCCAGTTCTATGGCTACACCTTC. Its translation is CASSGGQFYGYTF.

This clone was observed at least ten times. The rearrangement uses TRBV19 and TRBJ2-1; 7 bases align to TRBD2. The CDR3 has 16 residues. Per the germline V gene, CDR1 is LNHDA and CDR2 is SQIVND (reference sequence). Trimming cost V 5 bases and J 4 bases; bases outside gene matches: 11. The CDR3 loop is CASSPIGASGYNEQFF. DNA of the CDR3: TGTGCCAGTAGTCCGATCGGTGCTAGCGGATACAATGAGCAGTTCTTC.

The sample holds one count of this clone. This rearrangement joins TRBV5-5 to TRBJ2-4, with TRBD1 identical over 8 bases. The germline V gene has CDR1 SGHKS and CDR2 YYEKEE (reference sequence). The CDR3 is 13 residues long. The V segment lost 4 bases and the J segment 9 bases; nucleotides outside the gene matches: 6. DNA of the CDR3: TGTGCCAGCAGCACCGGACAGGGAGGCATTCAGTACTTC. The encoded protein is CASSTGQGGIQYF.

The chain is built from TRBV12-3 or TRBV12-4 and TRBJ2-7; D is undetermined. Trimming took 4 bases from V and 3 from J, leaving 7 bases between them. The length of the CDR3 is 12 residues. Here the CDR3 reads CASSSAVYEQYF. The CDR3 bases are TGTGCCAGCAGTTCAGCCGTCTACGAGCAGTACTTC.

The chain has TRBV28 and TRBJ2-3, with TRBD2 matching 7 bases. Germline V lookup: CDR1 MDHEN, CDR2 SYDVKM. CDR3 length equals 17 residues. V lost 4 bases and J lost 2; bases outside the gene matches: 12. The CDR3 DNA follows: TGTGCCAGCAGTTCCGTTGGGAGGGCAGGACACACAGATACGCAGTATTTT. It yields the protein CASSSVGRAGHTDTQYF.

The chain is built from TRBV7-8 and TRBJ1-2; D is perhaps TRBD1 (6 bases). V was shortened by 1 base and J by 4 bases, with 10 bases between the two germline ends. Germline assignment: CDR1 SGHVS and CDR2 FQNEAQ. The CDR3 runs 14 residues. The CDR3 DNA sequence: TGTGCCAGCAGCTTAGTGGCAGGGGCCTATGGCTACACCTTC. Its translation: CASSLVAGAYGYTF. The complete variable domain, with remaining parts taken from reference TRBV7-8 and TRBJ1-2, reads GAGVSQSPRYKVAKRGQDVALRCDPISGHVSLFWYQQALGQGPEFLTYFQNEAQLDKSGLPSDRFFAERPEGSVSTLKIQRTQQEDSAVYLCASSLVAGAYGYTFGSGTRLTVV.

The CDR3 loop reads CASKRGGATDTQYF. For the CDR3, the DNA is TGTGCCAGCAAACGAGGGGGCGCGACAGATACGCAGTATTTT. The V call is TRBV2, the J call TRBJ2-3; 7 nucleotides agree with TRBD1. V lost 7 bases to trimming and J lost 3 bases; unmatched junction nucleotides: 7. Germline-derived CDR1 and CDR2 are SNHLY and FYNNEI. The length of the CDR3 is 14 residues.

J is TRBJ2-3 and V is TRBV24-1, with 10 positions matching TRBD2. Germline-derived CDR1 and CDR2 are KGHDR and SFDVKD. The trim removed 5 bases at V and 0 bases at J, leaving 4 bases unmatched. This CDR3 is 16 amino acids long. CDR3 in DNA: TGTGCCACCAGTGGTCCTAGCGGGGGAAGCACAGATACGCAGTATTTT. The encoded protein is CATSGPSGGSTDTQYF.

The sample holds one count of this clone. The chain employs TRBV6-1 and TRBJ2-7; unclear D gene. From germline, CDR1 is MNHNS and CDR2 SASEGT. V lost 2 bases, J lost 2 bases, and 7 bases lay in between. The CDR3 covers 13 residues. The CDR3 DNA reads TGTGCCAGCAGTGAAAGTAGCCCCTACGAGCAGTACTTC. Protein product: CASSESSPYEQYF.

The DNA of the CDR3 is TGTGCCAGCAATCCCGGGAGCACCTACGAGCAGTACTTC. Protein product: CASNPGSTYEQYF. The V call is TRBV2, the J call TRBJ2-7; perhaps TRBD2 as D (6 bases). Per germline, CDR1 SNHLY and CDR2 FYNNEI. V lost 7 bases to trimming and J lost 2 bases, with 12 bases between them. The CDR3 covers 13 residues.

A single count supports this clone. The chain couples TRBV10-3 to TRBJ1-2; D might be TRBD1 (6 bases). V was cut by 6 bases and J by 4 bases, with 12 bases left in between. CDR3 length equals 13 residues. The germline CDR1 and CDR2 sequences are ENHRY and SYGVKD. CDR3 DNA sequence: TGTGCCATCAGCGAAACAGGGTTCTATGGCTACACCTTC. Protein product: CAISETGFYGYTF.

The chain couples TRBV5-6 to TRBJ1-2; 7 nucleotides match TRBD1. The J segment lost 8 bases and the V segment lost 4 bases, leaving 11 bases of the junction unmatched. Germline V lookup: CDR1 SGHDT, CDR2 YYEEEE. CDR3 length: 14 residues. CDR3 bases: TGTGCCAGCAGCCAAAACAGGGGTTTAAGAGGCTACACCTTC. It specifies CASSQNRGLRGYTF.